These 13 T cell receptor beta chains were all obtained from the same sample, sequenced in a study of Graves' ophthalmopathy and Graves' hyperthyroidism. The authors amplified TCR beta CDR3 regions from RNA transcripts. First-round RT-PCR employed HTBI primers, with a second-round multiplex PCR after it. In TCRdb, the multiplex PCR reads were re-called with MiXCR into one record per CDR3 protein. The table shows hundreds of thousands of distinct CDR3 sequences, with 22% occurring only once. Input material: peripheral blood. Source of these receptors: a woman younger than 30 with stable Graves' hyperthyroidism. Some clones in this sample may be carry-over from other donors' samples.

The chain recombines TRBV30 with TRBJ2-2; TRBD2 aligns across 7 bases. The CDR3 has 14 amino acids. V lost 6 bases, J lost 6 bases, and 10 bases stayed unmatched. CDR1 GTSNPN and CDR2 SVGIG come from the germline V gene (reference sequence). The CDR3 nucleotides read TGTGCCTGCTGCGACTACGCGGGGGCCGGGGAGCTGTTTTTT. Amino acids: CACCDYAGAGELFF.

A remark on this clonotype: This could be a read error, since a much larger clone is one nucleotide away. V is TRBV20-1 and J is TRBJ2-5; tentatively, D is TRBD2 (5 bases). The germline CDR1 and CDR2 sequences are DFQATT and SNEGSKA (reference sequence). CDR3 length: 15 amino acids. The CDR3 is CSAKSVSQDGETRYF. CDR3 bases: TGCAGTGCCAAGTCGGTCAGCCAGGACGGGGAGACCCGGTACTTC.

This chain links TRBV7-9 with TRBJ2-5; maybe TRBD1 (6 bases). There are 15 residues in the CDR3. CDR1 and CDR2 from the germline V gene are SEHNR and FQNEAQ (reference sequence). V shed 0 bases and J shed 2 bases, with 10 bases lying between them. The CDR3 protein is CASSLAGAVQETQYF. In DNA form, the CDR3 reads TGTGCCAGCAGCTTAGCGGGGGCGGTACAAGAGACCCAGTACTTC.

The V and J genes are TRBV28 and TRBJ2-3; D not certain. V was trimmed by 3 bases and J by 6 bases, leaving 13 bases between them. In germline, CDR1 is MDHEN, CDR2 SYDVKM. The CDR3 contains 14 residues. The CDR3 loop reads CASSFDRRLDTQYF. CDR3 DNA: TGTGCCAGCAGTTTTGACCGCCGGCTGGATACGCAGTATTTT.

This clonotype was picked up many times. The V call is TRBV28, the J call TRBJ2-3; D gene uncertain. This CDR3 region has 14 residues. V was shortened by 5 bases and J by 0 bases, with 9 bases between the two germline ends. CDR1 and CDR2 (germline): MDHEN, SYDVKM. The CDR3 DNA is TGTGCCAGCAGTCGGGCAGTTAGCACAGATACGCAGTATTTT. Protein sequence: CASSRAVSTDTQYF.

This sequence joins TRBV29-1 and TRBJ2-2; 11 nucleotides align to TRBD1. V gave up 2 bases and J gave up 4 bases; unmatched junction bases: 3. Germline-derived CDR1 and CDR2 are SQVTM and ANQGSEA. CDR3 size: 15 residues. The CDR3 DNA sequence: TGCAGCGTTGAAAAGGGGACAGGGGGCACCGGGGAGCTGTTTTTT. Translated: CSVEKGTGGTGELFF.

This clonotype was recorded at least ten times. The gene calls are TRBV10-3 and TRBJ1-2; D possibly corresponds to TRBD1 (5 bases). Germline lookup yields CDR1 ENHRY and CDR2 SYGVKD. The CDR3 contains 17 residues. V lost 5 bases, J lost 2 bases, and 21 bases lay in between. The CDR3 is CAISRSPDQGENYGYTF. The CDR3 DNA reads TGTGCCATCAGTCGTAGTCCGGACCAGGGAGAAAACTATGGCTACACCTTC.

This clonotype was seen repeatedly, ten times or more. The gene calls are TRBV5-5 and TRBJ2-7; no clear D gene. Trimming stripped 4 bases from V and 3 bases from J, with 17 bases between. Germline values: CDR1 SGHKS, CDR2 YYEKEE (reference sequence). This CDR3 comprises 15 residues. The CDR3 loop reads CASSPLLAGFYEQYF. CDR3 nucleotides: TGTGCCAGCAGCCCGCTTTTGGCAGGCTTCTACGAGCAGTACTTC.

In the case of this clonotype: A clone one base away is much larger, so this may be a read error. The J gene is TRBJ2-5, the V gene TRBV7-9; D not certain. Germline V gives CDR1 SEHNR, CDR2 FQNEAQ (reference sequence). The CDR3 totals 15 residues. CDR3 residues: CASSLGRRLSETKYF. CDR3 coding DNA: TGTGCCAGCAGCTTAGGTCGCCGGCTCTCGGAGACCAAGTACTTC.

This clonotype was seen many times. The genes are TRBV20-1 and TRBJ2-5; 9 bases map to TRBD1. CDR3 length: 16 amino acids. The germline V gene encodes CDR1 DFQATT and CDR2 SNEGSKA (reference sequence). The trim removed 4 bases at V and 4 bases at J, leaving 13 bases unmatched. The CDR3 nucleotides are TGCAGTGCTAAAATGGTTGGGGGACAGGGAGTAGAGACCCAGTACTTC. Its protein is CSAKMVGGQGVETQYF.

This clonotype appeared many times. The chain links TRBV2 to TRBJ1-6; D uncertain. The V end was cut by 7 bases, the J end by 0 bases, with 19 bases between. Germline CDR1 is SNHLY and CDR2 is FYNNEI. The CDR3 runs to 18 residues. DNA for the CDR3: TGTGCCAGCACCCCTCCGCCCGTAGGGAGCTCCTATAATTCACCCCTCCACTTT. Its protein product is CASTPPPVGSSYNSPLHF.

This clonotype occurred many times. V is TRBV5-1 and J is TRBJ1-3, with D unresolved. CDR3 length equals 13 residues. Germline-derived CDR1 and CDR2 are SGHRS and YFSETQ. Trimming took 7 bases from V and 0 from J, leaving 8 bases between them. CDR3 sequence reads: CASRLNSGNTIYF. The CDR3 DNA reads as TGCGCCAGCCGACTCAACTCTGGAAACACCATATATTTT.

As regards this clonotype: The junction does not match germline at one end; this may be a read error. V usage is TRBV7-2 and J usage is TRBJ2-4; possible D gene TRBD2, 7 bases. CDR1 and CDR2 (germline): SGHTA, FQGNSA. The CDR3 covers 15 residues. Written as DNA, the CDR3 is TGTGCCAGCAGACGGGAGGCAGGGGCCGGGAACATTAAGTACTTC. It translates to CASRREAGAGNIKYF. Supplemented by reference TRBV7-2 and TRBJ2-4, the full variable domain reads GAGVSQSPSNKVTEKGKDVELRCDPISGHTALYWYRQSLGQGLEFLIYFQGNSAPDKSGLPSDRFSAERTGGSVSTLTIQRTQQEDSAVYLCASRREAGAGNIKYFGAGTRLSVL.